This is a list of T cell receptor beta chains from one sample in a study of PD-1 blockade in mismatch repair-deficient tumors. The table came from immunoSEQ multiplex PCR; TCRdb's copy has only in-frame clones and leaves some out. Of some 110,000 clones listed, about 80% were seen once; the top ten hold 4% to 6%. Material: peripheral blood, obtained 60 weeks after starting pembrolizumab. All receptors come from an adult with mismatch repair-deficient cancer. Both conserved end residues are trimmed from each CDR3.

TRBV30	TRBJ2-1	AWSGGPNNEQF
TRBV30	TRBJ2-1	AWTGKGNEQF
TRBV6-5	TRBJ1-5	AAETGDNQPQH
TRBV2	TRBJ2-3	ASSGTSGSSTDTQY
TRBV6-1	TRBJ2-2	ASSVTGGKTGELF
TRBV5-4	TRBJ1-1	ASSSDSSNEAF
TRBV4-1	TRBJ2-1	ASSQPVRARSTYNEQF
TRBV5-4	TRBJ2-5	ASSLATGRVKETQY
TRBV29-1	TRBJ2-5	SVEGTGWYQETQY
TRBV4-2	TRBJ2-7	ASSQDRSGGLSYEQY
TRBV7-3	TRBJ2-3	ASKGYKGDTQY
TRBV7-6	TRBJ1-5	ASSLEGRGNQPQH
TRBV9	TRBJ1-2	ASSVGQSTYGYT
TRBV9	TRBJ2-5	ASSVGGTEQETQY
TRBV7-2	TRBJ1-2	ASSLGPSGMGYGYT
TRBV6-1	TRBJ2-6	ASSDRPLISGANVLT
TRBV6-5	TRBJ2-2	ASSYSPGYTGELF
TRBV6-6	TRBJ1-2	ASSPPTPNYGYT
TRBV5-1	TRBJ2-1	ASSPQGSVYEQF
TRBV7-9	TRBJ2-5	ASSFEKTQY
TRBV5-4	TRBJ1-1	ASSLKTGVNTEAF
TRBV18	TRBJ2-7	ASSPRTGGYEQY
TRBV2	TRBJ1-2	ASSSEGRGYT
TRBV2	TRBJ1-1	ASSEAYNTEAF
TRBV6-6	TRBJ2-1	ASRPSSYNEQF
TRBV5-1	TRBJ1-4	ASSINPATNEKLF
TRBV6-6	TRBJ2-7	ASSLQGYEQY
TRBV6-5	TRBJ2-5	ASSYGLGQQETQY
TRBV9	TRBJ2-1	ASSVGGGYNEQF
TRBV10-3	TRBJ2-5	AIGRLEREGGSATQY
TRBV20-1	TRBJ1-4	STDSYEKLF
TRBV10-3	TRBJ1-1	AISESLTQNTEAF
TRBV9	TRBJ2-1	ASSATGSGSKNEQF
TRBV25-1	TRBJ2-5	ASSEGTGREVETQY
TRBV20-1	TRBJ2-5	SANKETQY
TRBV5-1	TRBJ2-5	ASSSGQGDTETQY
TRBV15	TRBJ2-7	ATSRDTQQSYEQY
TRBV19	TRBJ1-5	ASGGTVDQPQH
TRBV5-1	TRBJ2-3	ASSLGAYTDTQY
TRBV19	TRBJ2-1	ASSLLPAPGLAGVNEQF
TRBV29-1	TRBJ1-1	SVPGTVTTEAF
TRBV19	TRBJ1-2	ASGLRDNYGYT
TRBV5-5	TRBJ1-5	ASSLDRGYQPQH
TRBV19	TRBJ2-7	ASSTSAGGSIYEQY
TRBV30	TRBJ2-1	AWTPSGALYNEQF
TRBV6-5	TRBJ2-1	ASSQGGLIEQF
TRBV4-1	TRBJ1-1	ASSQDLRSEAF
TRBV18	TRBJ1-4	ASSPETGGAVEKLF
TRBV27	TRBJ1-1	ASIAGSTEAF
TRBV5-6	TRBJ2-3	ASSTRTGSTDTQY
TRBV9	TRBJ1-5	ASSIQRTRNQPQH
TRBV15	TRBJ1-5	ATAREQIGNQPQH
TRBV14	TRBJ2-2	ASSRSFGVTPTGELF
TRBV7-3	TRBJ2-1	ASSTSGTGVYNEQF